The next 7 T cell receptor beta chains were all read from a single sample in a study of vaccination effects on CD4 cells after COVID-19. Their antigen targets remain unknown. TCRdb's copy holds only in-frame clones and misses some; the assay was immunoSEQ multiplex PCR. The table shows approximately 33,000 clones, with around two thirds occurring only once. Antigen-specific CD4+ T cells were expanded with viral peptide pools in the ViraFEST assay before sequencing. When ten to eleven days of culture had elapsed, CD4+ T cells were isolated. Convalescent patients had PCR-confirmed SARS-CoV-2 infection between March and December 2020. The sample was CD4+ T cells from PBMCs cultured with HCoV-NL63 spike peptides, taken before COVID-19 vaccination. The origin of the receptors is a human donor who had a prior SARS-CoV-2 infection.

The chain links TRBV7-8 to TRBJ1-2; 7 bases fit TRBD1. Germline CDR1 reads SGHVS; CDR2 reads FQNEAQ. CDR3 length: 14 amino acids. With 1 base clipped from V and 4 bases from J, the junction kept 3 bases outside the gene matches. The CDR3, as DNA: TGTGCCAGCAGCTTAGAGGGACAGCTCTATGGCTACACCTTC. Its translation: CASSLEGQLYGYTF.

The CDR3 reads CASLDGGPYEQYF. CDR3 DNA: TGTGCCAGCCTTGACGGGGGTCCCTACGAGCAGTACTTC. The chain employs TRBV7-3 and TRBJ2-7; perhaps TRBD2 as D (6 bases). V was cut by 8 bases and J by 2 bases, with 13 bases left in between. Germline lookup yields CDR1 SGHTA and CDR2 FQGTGA. The CDR3 is made up of 13 amino acids.

There are a few counts of this clone. The gene calls are TRBV25-1 and TRBJ1-1; unclear D gene. V lost 4 bases, J lost 7 bases, and 1 base lay in between. The germline gives CDR1 MGHDK, CDR2 SYGVNS. The CDR3 length is 9 residues. The CDR3 region has the DNA TGTGCCAGCAGTGGTGAAGCTTTCTTT. This gives the protein CASSGEAFF.

The chain uses TRBV12-3 or TRBV12-4 and TRBJ1-1, with 11 bases that match TRBD1. The CDR3 is 13 residues long. The V segment lost 5 bases and the J segment 7 bases; nucleotides outside the gene matches: 3. The CDR3 DNA reads TGTGCCAGCAGTCCGGGACAGGGGGTTGAAGCTTTCTTT. This encodes CASSPGQGVEAFF.

The rearrangement uses TRBV3-1 (or the pseudogene TRBV3-2) and TRBJ2-7; weak D call: TRBD2 (5 bases). In germline, CDR1 is LGHDT, CDR2 YNNKEL (reference sequence). The V gene lost 1 base and the J gene lost 2 bases, with 12 bases spanning the gap. This CDR3 region has 15 residues. The DNA for the CDR3 is TGTGCCAGCAGCCAAGCCGCTGTCGGGGCCTACGAGCAGTACTTC. Protein sequence: CASSQAAVGAYEQYF.

This CDR3 is CASSWVVGASAVAKEHYYEQYF. The CDR3 DNA reads as TGCGCCAGCAGCTGGGTCGTTGGAGCGAGTGCGGTGGCGAAAGAACATTACTACGAGCAGTACTTC. V usage is TRBV5-1 and J usage is TRBJ2-7, with D unresolved. The V gene lost 3 bases and the J gene lost 3 bases, with 37 bases spanning the gap. CDR1 is SGHRS and CDR2 is YFSETQ in the germline V gene. This CDR3 is built from 22 residues.

V and J are TRBV7-9 and TRBJ2-7, with TRBD1 as a possible D gene (5 bases). The CDR3 spans 10 residues. V dropped 7 bases and J dropped 7 bases, with 8 bases sitting between them. Looked up from germline, CDR1 is SEHNR and CDR2 is FQNEAQ (reference sequence). CDR3 region: CASNYREQYF. The CDR3 region has the DNA TGTGCCAGCAACTACAGGGAGCAGTACTTC.